This T cell receptor (beta chain) comes out of a study of T cells expressing NK-cell markers. TCRdb reprocessed the 5' RACE reads and stores each CDR3 protein as one record, lacking DNA. This sample's clone table lists 500,000 to 700,000 distinct CDR3 sequences. Study-wide results and caveats: Roughly six of the donors carried dominant NKG2C+ clonotypes that took up 1.0-7.0% of their CD8+ T cells. A few of the donors also had these clonotypes leading their CD3+CD56-NKG2C+ fraction.

On this clonotype: The antigen is undetermined.

Germline assignment: CDR1 MGHRA and CDR2 YSYEKL. CDR3 length: 16 residues. Sequencing input: blood T cells: a sorted CD56 or NKG2C T cell subset, CD4+ or CD8+ T cells, or bulk PBMC T cells (not recorded which). The chain recombines TRBV4-1 with TRBJ1-4; TCRdb indicates TRBD1, and absent DNA this call remains unverified. This clonotype originated in a man aged 18 to 29 in good health. CDR3 sequence reads: CASSQDLQGIWEKLFF.